This entry lists 19 T cell receptor beta chains sequenced from one sample in a study of control samples from healthy donors and cancer patients. Using immunoSEQ multiplex PCR, the repertoire was profiled, and TCRdb retains in-frame clones only, with some absent. Among about 140,000 clones listed, more than 80% were seen once. Sequenced sample: blood. These receptors originate from a man aged 18 to 35 in good health.

The chain joins TRBV19 to TRBJ2-1; D is ambiguous. CDR3 length: 13 amino acids. Germline V gene data show CDR1 as LNHDA and CDR2 as SQIVND (reference sequence). The ends were cut back, 6 bases at V and 2 bases at J, with 8 bases in the middle. The CDR3 DNA sequence: TGTGCCAGTAGCGGGCCTCCCTACAATGAGCAGTTCTTC. Protein product: CASSGPPYNEQFF.

The V call is TRBV30, the J call TRBJ1-1; the D gene is possibly TRBD1 (5 bases). V dropped 2 bases and J dropped 1 base, with 11 bases sitting between them. The CDR3 is 14 amino acids. Germline-derived CDR1 and CDR2 are GTSNPN and SVGIG (reference sequence). CDR3 coding DNA: TGTGCCTGGAGTCCCCTTGGGGGGAACACTGAAGCTTTCTTT. This sequence encodes CAWSPLGGNTEAFF. Variable domain in full (rest from reference TRBV30 and TRBJ1-1): SQTIHQWPATLVQPVGSPLSLECTVEGTSNPNLYWYRQAAGRGLQLLFYSVGIGQISSEVPQNLSASRPQDRQFILSSKKLLLSDSGFYLCAWSPLGGNTEAFFGQGTRLTVV.

The gene calls are TRBV6-5 and TRBJ2-6; a possible D gene is TRBD1 (5 bases). The germline gives CDR1 MNHEY, CDR2 SVGAGI. This CDR3 comprises 16 residues. V was shortened by 4 bases and J by 1 base, with 11 bases between the two germline ends. CDR3 sequence: CASSSGHDSGANVLTF. DNA of the CDR3: TGTGCCAGCAGTTCCGGACATGATTCTGGGGCCAACGTCCTGACTTTC.

The chain is built from TRBV27 and TRBJ2-5; 7 bases line up with TRBD2. Germline V CDR1 and CDR2: MNHEY, SMNVEV (reference sequence). This CDR3 contains 14 residues. V trimming: 6 bases; J trimming: 1 base; junction bases outside the gene matches: 5. CDR3 nucleotides: TGTGCCAGCAGGGGACGGGGGGTCCAAGAGACCCAGTACTTC. Protein sequence: CASRGRGVQETQYF.

V usage is TRBV6-1 and J usage is TRBJ1-2; TRBD1 matches 9 bases. The CDR3 length is 14 residues. CDR1 MNHNS and CDR2 SASEGT come from the germline V gene. After removal of 5 bases from V and 10 bases from J, the junction contained 11 bases not matched to a gene. As DNA, the CDR3 is TGTGCCAGCAGTACCTCCCGACAGGGGGGTCACTACACCTTC. Encoded protein: CASSTSRQGGHYTF.

The chain joins TRBV19 to TRBJ1-1; D is uncertain. Per the germline V gene, CDR1 is LNHDA and CDR2 is SQIVND (reference sequence). V shed 4 bases and J shed 4 bases, with 13 bases lying between them. This CDR3 is 14 amino acids long. This CDR3 is CASSSPPGFTEAFF. CDR3 nucleotide sequence: TGTGCCAGTAGTAGTCCCCCGGGATTCACTGAAGCTTTCTTT.

V usage is TRBV3-1 (or the pseudogene TRBV3-2) and J usage is TRBJ2-5, with 8 bases that match TRBD1. J gave up 5 bases and V 4 bases, and 3 bases lay outside the gene matches. Germline CDR1 is LGHDT and CDR2 is YNNKEL (reference sequence). This CDR3 region has 13 residues. The CDR3 sequence is CASSPGGAETQYF. The CDR3 DNA reads TGTGCCAGCAGCCCAGGGGGCGCGGAGACCCAGTACTTC.

This clone was observed once. The chain combines TRBV28 with TRBJ1-4; the D is unclear. V was clipped by 5 bases and J by 8 bases, with 15 bases between them. The germline V gene has CDR1 MDHEN and CDR2 SYDVKM. The CDR3 runs 14 residues. The CDR3 reads CASSPPGGSEKLFF. The CDR3 nucleotides are TGTGCCAGCAGTCCCCCGGGAGGGAGCGAAAAACTGTTTTTT.

V gene TRBV5-1 combines with J gene TRBJ2-3, with 9 bases fitting TRBD2. The CDR3 covers 15 residues. CDR1 and CDR2 from the germline V gene are SGHRS and YFSETQ. V lost 0 bases to trimming and J lost 4 bases; unmatched junction nucleotides: 3. CDR3 coding DNA: TGCGCCAGCAGCTTGGGACTAGCGGAAGCAGATACGCAGTATTTT. As protein: CASSLGLAEADTQYF.

This chain joins TRBV1 and TRBJ1-2. TRBV1 is annotated as a pseudogene. The length of the CDR3 is 16 residues. In nucleotides, the CDR3 is TGCACCAGCAGCCAAGATCAGCCGAAACGGCTCTGGGGCTACACCTTC. Translation gives CTSSQDQPKRLWGYTF.

The genes are TRBV19 and TRBJ2-1; D might be TRBD2 (7 bases). The V and J ends lost 3 bases and 3 bases respectively, with 18 bases between them. The CDR3 has 17 residues. CDR1 and CDR2 from the germline V gene are LNHDA and SQIVND (reference sequence). CDR3 bases: TGTGCCAGTAGTATGACCTCGGCGGGGGCTATCTACAATGAGCAGTTCTTC. Translating it yields CASSMTSAGAIYNEQFF.

V and J are TRBV18 and TRBJ1-2, with D unresolved. From germline, CDR1 is KGHSH and CDR2 LQKENI. This CDR3 is 14 amino acids long. V lost 0 bases and J 2 bases, leaving 7 bases between the germline ends. CDR3 loop: CASSPPEPNYGYTF. The CDR3, as DNA: TGTGCCAGCTCACCACCTGAACCGAACTATGGCTACACCTTC.

The chain employs TRBV5-1 and TRBJ2-3; D remains unclear. Germline-derived CDR1 and CDR2 are SGHRS and YFSETQ. There are 14 residues in the CDR3. Trimming stripped 0 bases from V and 6 bases from J, with 11 bases between. For the CDR3, the DNA is TGCGCCAGCAGCTTGGTCGGCCACGGGGATACGCAGTATTTT. Its translation: CASSLVGHGDTQYF.

The chain carries TRBV6-6 and TRBJ1-6; unclear D gene. Trimming removed 5 bases from V and 0 bases from J, with 14 bases in between. This CDR3 has 17 residues. Germline V lookup: CDR1 MNHNY, CDR2 SVGAGI (reference sequence). The chain's CDR3 is CASSRRRESSYNSPLHF. Written as DNA, the CDR3 is TGTGCCAGCAGTCGTCGACGGGAGAGCTCCTATAATTCACCCCTCCACTTT.

This clone was detected once. The chain carries TRBV11-2 and TRBJ1-1; unclear D gene. This CDR3 comprises 14 residues. CDR1 and CDR2 from the germline V gene are SGHAT and FQNNGV. Trimming pared 1 base from V and 6 bases from J, leaving 12 bases between. CDR3 loop: CASSLVAEVAEAFF. CDR3 sequence (DNA): TGTGCCAGCAGCTTAGTCGCGGAGGTGGCTGAAGCTTTCTTT.

This rearrangement joins TRBV7-9 to TRBJ1-3; D gene unclear. This CDR3 has 15 residues. Trimming removed 1 base from V and 2 bases from J, with 9 bases in between. CDR1 SEHNR and CDR2 FQNEAQ come from the germline V gene (reference sequence). CDR3 DNA: TGTGCCAGCAGCTTAGTATCCCACCCTGGAAACACCATATATTTT. This translates into CASSLVSHPGNTIYF.

The V gene is TRBV6-2 or TRBV6-3, the J gene TRBJ1-5; D is uncertain. Germline loops: CDR1 MNHEY, CDR2 SVGEGT. This CDR3 spans 15 amino acids. V was shortened by 5 bases and J by 2 bases, with 13 bases between the two germline ends. Here the CDR3 reads CASSPGHLGNQPQHF. The CDR3 DNA is TGTGCCAGCAGTCCCGGGCACCTAGGCAATCAGCCCCAGCATTTT.

In its sample, this clone was seen a few times. The gene calls are TRBV3-1 (or the pseudogene TRBV3-2) and TRBJ1-2; 7 nucleotides agree with TRBD1. Germline CDR1 and CDR2: LGHDT and YNNKEL (reference sequence). The CDR3 contains 13 residues. With 6 bases clipped from V and 3 bases from J, the junction kept 4 bases outside the gene matches. The CDR3 loop reads CASRRGQDYGYTF. CDR3 nucleotide sequence: TGTGCCAGCAGAAGGGGGCAGGACTATGGCTACACCTTC.

The rearrangement uses TRBV19 and TRBJ1-5; no clear D. This CDR3 has 16 amino acids. The V end lost 1 base, the J end lost 0 bases, and 10 bases lay between the germline ends. In germline, CDR1 is LNHDA, CDR2 SQIVND (reference sequence). The CDR3 is CASSIAVAHSNQPQHF. CDR3 sequence (DNA): TGTGCCAGTAGTATAGCAGTGGCTCATAGCAATCAGCCCCAGCATTTT. Full variable domain (missing parts from reference TRBV19 and TRBJ1-5): DGGITQSPKYLFRKEGQNVTLSCEQNLNHDAMYWYRQDPGQGLRLIYYSQIVNDFQKGDIAEGYSVSREKKESFPLTVTSAQKNPTAFYLCASSIAVAHSNQPQHFGDGTRLSIL.